This T cell receptor (beta chain) was documented in a study of T cells after yellow fever vaccination. TCRdb called the 5' RACE reads again in MiXCR, with one record for every CDR3 protein. The data contain 500,000 to 650,000 distinct CDR3 sequences, less than 20% of them seen just once; the ten biggest clones take up roughly 17%. The sample holds a few counts of this clonotype. The antigen remains undetermined. General study findings and limits: The booster response re-showed most primary clones: around 95% CD4, around 90% CD8.

The CDR3 spans 14 residues. V lost 0 bases to trimming and J lost 8 bases, with 11 bases between them. Germline CDR1 and CDR2: GTSNPN and SVGIG (reference sequence). The clonotype originates from a man aged 18-30 years who received the YFV17D yellow fever vaccine. The chain joins TRBV30 to TRBJ1-6; D is perhaps TRBD1 (6 bases). This specimen was PBMCs, taken about 5 days after the first yellow fever vaccination. The CDR3 spells CAWSVTAGDSPLHF. In nucleotides, the CDR3 is TGTGCCTGGAGTGTAACGGCAGGGGATTCACCCCTCCACTTT. The whole variable domain, remainder taken from reference TRBV30 and TRBJ1-6, is SQTIHQWPATLVQPVGSPLSLECTVEGTSNPNLYWYRQAAGRGLQLLFYSVGIGQISSEVPQNLSASRPQDRQFILSSKKLLLSDSGFYLCAWSVTAGDSPLHFGNGTRLTVT.